A single sample gave rise to the 30 T cell receptor beta chains below, sequenced in a study of brain T cells in children with intractable seizures. Only in-frame clones appear in the TCRdb table, and some are missing; sequencing was by immunoSEQ multiplex PCR. Among around 340,000 clones, over 90% were seen once, and the ten largest hold around 5%. The time point denotes: blood from clinic visit 5 months post-surgery; TSC patient then seizure free. The input for sequencing was peripheral blood, taken less than 6 months after surgery. These receptors were collected from a boy in the first two years of life with tuberous sclerosis and intractable seizures.

This chain links TRBV7-9 with TRBJ2-7; TRBD2 matches at 8 bases. This CDR3 is built from 14 residues. Germline lookup yields CDR1 SEHNR and CDR2 FQNEAQ (reference sequence). The V segment lost 5 bases and the J segment 3 bases; nucleotides outside the gene matches: 6. The CDR3 coding sequence is TGTGCCAGCAGCGTCGCCACTAGCGGCTACGAGCAGTACTTC. Encoded protein: CASSVATSGYEQYF. The full variable domain, its missing parts supplied by reference TRBV7-9 and TRBJ2-7, is DTGVSQNPRHKITKRGQNVTFRCDPISEHNRLYWYRQTLGQGPEFLTYFQNEAQLEKSRLLSDRFSAERPKGSFSTLEIQRTEQGDSAMYLCASSVATSGYEQYFGPGTRLTVT.

The CDR3 DNA is TGTGCCAGCTCACCACCAGGGGGTTATCAGCCCCAGCATTTT. Amino acids: CASSPPGGYQPQHF. The chain employs TRBV18 and TRBJ1-5; tentatively, D is TRBD1 (6 bases). Per the germline V gene, CDR1 is KGHSH and CDR2 is LQKENI. V dropped 0 bases and J dropped 5 bases, with 8 bases sitting between them. This CDR3 comprises 14 residues.

The CDR3 region is CATSIDKTGPNQPQHF. In DNA, the CDR3 is TGTGCCACCAGCATCGACAAGACAGGCCCCAATCAGCCCCAGCATTTT. V and J are TRBV15 and TRBJ1-5; possibly TRBD1 for D (6 bases). From germline, CDR1 is LNHNV and CDR2 YYDKDF (reference sequence). The CDR3 sequence is 16 residues long. The V end was cut by 4 bases, the J end by 3 bases, with 16 bases between.

The rearrangement joins TRBV2 to TRBJ2-7; no definite D call. Germline CDR1 SNHLY, CDR2 FYNNEI. This CDR3 is built from 14 residues. V lost 6 bases and J 4 bases, leaving 16 bases between the germline ends. CDR3 sequence reads: CASRPRSGGYEQYF. In nucleotides, the CDR3 is TGTGCCAGCAGACCGAGATCCGGTGGATACGAGCAGTACTTC.

This sequence joins TRBV5-4 and TRBJ1-1; D is undetermined. The CDR3 length is 13 residues. The germline CDR1 and CDR2 sequences are SGHNT and YYREEE (reference sequence). Trimming took 0 bases from V and 7 from J, leaving 10 bases between them. Here the CDR3 reads CASSLERSIEAFF. The CDR3 DNA reads TGTGCCAGCAGCTTGGAGAGAAGCATTGAAGCTTTCTTT.

This clone was counted a few times. The chain recombines TRBV24-1 with TRBJ1-6, with D possibly TRBD1 on 5 matching bases. This CDR3 region has 16 residues. Germline CDR1 reads KGHDR; CDR2 reads SFDVKD. Trimming took 0 bases from V and 5 from J, leaving 10 bases between them. CDR3 bases: TGTGCCACCAGTGATTTGCAGGAGGACAATAATTCACCCCTCCACTTT. Its protein is CATSDLQEDNNSPLHF.

Details on this clone: A read error may produce the germline difference seen at one junction end. The chain recombines TRBV7-7 with TRBJ2-5, with D uncertain. CDR3 size: 15 residues. Germline V gene sequence: CDR1 SSHAT, CDR2 FNYEAQ (reference sequence). CDR3 amino acids: CASSLSWTAQETQYF. The CDR3 DNA is TGTGCTAGCAGCTTATCCTGGACGGCCCAAGAGACCCAGTACTTC. The full variable domain, its missing parts supplied by reference TRBV7-7 and TRBJ2-5, is GAGVSQSPRYKVTKRGQDVTLRCDPISSHATLYWYQQALGQGPEFLTYFNYEAQPDKSGLPSDRFSAERPEGSISTLTIQRTEQRDSAMYRCASSLSWTAQETQYFGPGTRLLVL.

The chain carries TRBV7-9 and TRBJ2-2; D uncertain. Germline CDR1 SEHNR, CDR2 FQNEAQ (reference sequence). V gave up 8 bases and J gave up 2 bases, with 3 bases separating them. This CDR3 region has 11 residues. The chain's CDR3 is CASLNTGELFF. The DNA for the CDR3 is TGTGCCAGCCTAAACACCGGGGAGCTGTTTTTT.

The chain carries TRBV4-2 and TRBJ2-3; D is unresolved. Germline values: CDR1 LGHNA, CDR2 YNFKEQ. The CDR3 is 14 residues long. V lost 0 bases and J lost 1, with 5 bases in between. The CDR3 loop is CASSQDPGTDTQYF. CDR3 in DNA: TGTGCCAGCAGCCAAGATCCGGGCACAGATACGCAGTATTTT.

V is TRBV7-2 and J is TRBJ2-5; weak D call: TRBD1 (6 bases). CDR1 SGHTA and CDR2 FQGNSA come from the germline V gene. The CDR3 runs to 11 residues. V dropped 9 bases and J dropped 5 bases, with 10 bases sitting between them. The CDR3 DNA follows: TGTGCCAGTCTTAGGGGGGAGACCCAGTACTTC. It is translated as CASLRGETQYF.

This chain joins TRBV7-2 and TRBJ2-3; unclear D gene. V lost 5 bases and J 5 bases, leaving 11 bases between the germline ends. CDR1 and CDR2 from the germline V gene are SGHTA and FQGNSA. The CDR3 covers 13 residues. The CDR3, as DNA: TGTGCCAGCAGCCGAGAATTCGGAGATACGCAGTATTTT. Translating it yields CASSREFGDTQYF.

V gene TRBV7-9 combines with J gene TRBJ1-4, with TRBD1 matching 7 bases. The CDR3 is 15 amino acids. V shed 6 bases, J shed 6 bases, and the junction held 10 bases outside the gene matches. Germline V gene lookup returns CDR1 SEHNR and CDR2 FQNEAQ (reference sequence). CDR3 coding DNA: TGTGCCAGCAGTCCAACCGGGACAGCTCATGAAAAACTGTTTTTT. This gives the protein CASSPTGTAHEKLFF.

V usage is TRBV19 and J usage is TRBJ2-1; possible D gene TRBD2, 6 bases. CDR1 is LNHDA and CDR2 is SQIVND in the germline V gene (reference sequence). The CDR3 length is 15 residues. Trimming took off 8 bases at V and 7 bases at J, with 21 bases between the two ends. The DNA of the CDR3 is TGTGCCAGTGCGATCGGCGCGGGAACCCCTAATGAGCAGTTCTTC. It specifies CASAIGAGTPNEQFF.

The chain carries TRBV5-4 and TRBJ2-1; TRBD2 matches at 9 bases. Germline CDR1 is SGHNT and CDR2 is YYREEE (reference sequence). V was pared by 4 bases and J by 10 bases, with 6 bases of the junction left unmatched. This CDR3 comprises 13 residues. The CDR3 nucleotides read TGTGCCAGCAGCCTACCGACTAGCGGAGAGCAGTTCTTC. It codes for CASSLPTSGEQFF.

This clone was found once. The chain employs TRBV29-1 and TRBJ1-1; possibly TRBD1 for D (5 bases). This CDR3 spans 14 amino acids. V dropped 1 base and J dropped 1 base, with 10 bases sitting between them. Germline lookup yields CDR1 SQVTM and CDR2 ANQGSEA. The CDR3 nucleotides are TGCAGCGTTGAAGCGGGGGATGCGAACACTGAAGCTTTCTTT. Its protein product is CSVEAGDANTEAFF.

V is TRBV29-1 and J is TRBJ1-2; no clear D. Trimming removed 0 bases from V and 0 bases from J, with 26 bases in between. The CDR3 totals 20 residues. Germline V lookup: CDR1 SQVTM, CDR2 ANQGSEA. For the CDR3, the DNA is TGCAGCGTTGAAGATCTGGGATCATGGCTGGGATCCCCCACTAACTATGGCTACACCTTC. Translation gives CSVEDLGSWLGSPTNYGYTF.

J is TRBJ2-2 and V is TRBV15; 10 bases agree with TRBD2. This CDR3 is 14 amino acids long. Germline-derived CDR1 and CDR2 are LNHNV and YYDKDF (reference sequence). Losses at the gene ends were 4 bases for V and 6 bases for J; bases not matched to a gene: 2. CDR3 residues: CATSKRGGPGELFF. Written as DNA, the CDR3 is TGTGCCACCAGCAAGCGGGGGGGCCCCGGGGAGCTGTTTTTT.

About this clone itself: This sample includes further DNA sequences coding for the same CDR3. The chain recombines TRBV19 with TRBJ1-1; 7 nucleotides agree with TRBD1. Losses at the gene ends were 1 base for V and 0 bases for J; bases not matched to a gene: 2. The length of the CDR3 is 15 residues. Per the germline V gene, CDR1 is LNHDA and CDR2 is SQIVND (reference sequence). As DNA, the CDR3 is TGTGCCAGTAGTATAGGACAGGGTCTGAACACTGAAGCTTTCTTT. This gives the protein CASSIGQGLNTEAFF.

The CDR3: CASSLGGQGNNEKLFF. CDR3 DNA sequence: TGCGCCAGCAGCTTGGGGGGACAGGGGAATAATGAAAAACTGTTTTTT. The chain has TRBV5-1 and TRBJ1-4; 10 bases align to TRBD1. V shed 0 bases and J 4 bases; nucleotides not matched to a gene: 3. CDR3 length equals 16 residues. Germline V gene sequence: CDR1 SGHRS, CDR2 YFSETQ. Filled out from reference TRBV5-1 and TRBJ1-4, the complete variable domain reads KAGVTQTPRYLIKTRGQQVTLSCSPISGHRSVSWYQQTPGQGLQFLFEYFSETQRNKGNFPGRFSGRQFSNSRSEMNVSTLELGDSALYLCASSLGGQGNNEKLFFGSGTQLSVL.

This clone was found once. V is TRBV24-1 and J is TRBJ1-5; D not resolved. Germline CDR1 reads KGHDR; CDR2 reads SFDVKD. V lost 6 bases and J 2 bases, leaving 4 bases between the germline ends. The CDR3 contains 12 residues. Here the CDR3 DNA reads TGTGCCACCAGTCAGGGCAATCAGCCCCAGCATTTT. Translating gives CATSQGNQPQHF.

The chain combines TRBV9 with TRBJ1-1; possibly TRBD1 for D (6 bases). The germline V gene encodes CDR1 SGDLS and CDR2 YYNGEE. This CDR3 spans 15 amino acids. Trimming cost V 0 bases and J 4 bases, with 13 bases left between them. CDR3 in DNA: TGTGCCAGCAGCGTAGTACCAGGGGTGGGCACTGAAGCTTTCTTT. Residues: CASSVVPGVGTEAFF.

The rearrangement links TRBV3-1 (or the pseudogene TRBV3-2) to TRBJ1-2, with D tentatively TRBD1 (5 bases). Trimming left V 3 bases short and J 8 bases short, with 16 bases between. This CDR3 contains 14 residues. CDR1 LGHDT and CDR2 YNNKEL come from the germline V gene (reference sequence). The CDR3 bases are TGTGCCAGCAGCCATGATACCCAGGGTCGGGGCTACACCTTC. It is translated as CASSHDTQGRGYTF.

The chain combines TRBV27 with TRBJ1-5; D remains ambiguous. Germline V gene data show CDR1 as MNHEY and CDR2 as SMNVEV (reference sequence). The CDR3 consists of 16 residues. V lost 3 bases, J lost 0 bases, and 12 bases lay in between. The CDR3 reads CASSFYSLDSNQPQHF. The CDR3 DNA is TGTGCCAGCAGTTTCTATTCTTTGGATAGCAATCAGCCCCAGCATTTT.

The J gene is TRBJ1-2, the V gene TRBV6-6, with a possible D match to TRBD1 (6 bases). Per the germline V gene, CDR1 is MNHNY and CDR2 is SVGAGI (reference sequence). V was pared by 5 bases and J by 0 bases, with 16 bases between. The CDR3 contains 16 residues. The CDR3 protein is CASSTTQGLANYGYTF. The CDR3 DNA reads as TGTGCCAGCAGTACGACTCAGGGGCTAGCTAACTATGGCTACACCTTC.

The V call is TRBV6-2 or TRBV6-3, the J call TRBJ2-3, with D maybe TRBD1 (6 bases). This CDR3 has 16 residues. Between the trimmed V and J ends, which lost 2 bases and 2 bases, there was a span of 14 bases. The germline V gene has CDR1 MNHEY and CDR2 SVGEGT. CDR3 in DNA: TGTGCCAGCAGTTACGAGGCAGGGGCCTCCACAGATACGCAGTATTTT. Its protein product is CASSYEAGASTDTQYF.

This chain joins TRBV29-1 and TRBJ2-1, with 13 bases fitting TRBD2. Germline lookup yields CDR1 SQVTM and CDR2 ANQGSEA. With V trimmed by 8 bases and J by 0 bases, 10 bases remained unmatched. The CDR3 sequence is 17 residues long. This CDR3 reads CSSWTSGGQSSYNEQFF. For the CDR3, the DNA is TGCAGCTCATGGACTAGCGGGGGCCAGAGCTCCTACAATGAGCAGTTCTTC.

The chain recombines TRBV12-3 or TRBV12-4 with TRBJ1-1; 7 bases match TRBD1. The J segment lost 11 bases and the V segment lost 7 bases, leaving 7 bases of the junction unmatched. The CDR3 has 11 amino acids. The CDR3 bases are TGTGCCAGCAACCAGGGGGTTACGGCTTTCTTT. Translated: CASNQGVTAFF.

This chain links TRBV13 with TRBJ2-3, with 9 positions matching TRBD2. The CDR3 runs to 16 residues. Germline V gene data show CDR1 as PRHDT and CDR2 as FYEKMQ (reference sequence). Trimming removed 2 bases from V and 2 bases from J; junction bases left unmatched: 5. The CDR3 bases are TGTGCCAGCAGCTTAAGGCTAGCGGGGCTCACAGATACGCAGTATTTT. Amino acids: CASSLRLAGLTDTQYF.

This rearrangement joins TRBV12-3 or TRBV12-4 to TRBJ2-1; no firm D call. This CDR3 contains 13 residues. Trimming removed 3 bases from V and 7 bases from J, with 10 bases in between. This chain's CDR3 is CASSFPLTNEQFF. DNA of the CDR3: TGTGCCAGCAGTTTCCCTCTGACTAATGAGCAGTTCTTC.

The table lists this clone with a count of one. The genes are TRBV3-1 (or the pseudogene TRBV3-2) and TRBJ2-2; D possibly corresponds to TRBD2 (5 bases). V lost 6 bases and J 7 bases, leaving 15 bases between the germline ends. CDR1 is LGHDT, CDR2 YNNKEL, per germline (reference sequence). The CDR3 is made up of 14 amino acids. In nucleotides, the CDR3 is TGTGCCAGCAGTACCGGGAAAACTGACGGGGAGCTGTTTTTT. It is translated as CASSTGKTDGELFF.